This TCR beta chain was identified in a study of blood T cell repertoires in COVID-19. Study context: Material from acute and convalescent COVID-19 was sourced from the United States, Italy and Spain.

Per the study methods: It was from reference gene primer amplification that nucleated cell counts were estimated. TCRdb keeps only in-frame clones here, not all; method: immunoSEQ multiplex PCR. V and J calls plus clone size are reproduced from that table; the DNA served to infer D and trimming. The table records under 350,000 clones, about 86% of them present only once. This clone occurred a few times. Trimming took off 3 bases at V and 4 bases at J, with 14 bases between the two ends. The CDR3 extends over 15 amino acids. CDR1 is SGHRS and CDR2 is YFSETQ in the germline V gene. This sequence joins TRBV5-1 and TRBJ1-3, with D perhaps TRBD1 (5 bases). The TCR originated in a woman between 35 and 50 years old with acute COVID-19. The sample was PBMCs or T cells enriched from blood (not recorded which). This chain's CDR3 is CASSSQGVEGNTIYF. The CDR3 DNA reads TGCGCCAGCAGCTCCCAGGGCGTAGAGGGAAACACCATATATTTT.